A single sample gave rise to the 27 T cell receptor beta chains below, sequenced in a study of cytomegalovirus exposure and HLA in healthy donors. Researchers ran the PCR with 60 Vbeta and 13 Jbeta primers. Measured with immunoSEQ multiplex PCR; TCRdb has only the in-frame clones, and not every one. The data hold 150,000 to 200,000 clones, with roughly 60% observed a single time. Sequences were obtained from PBMCs. These receptors originate from a man between 35 and 55 years old in good health and CMV-seronegative.

This chain joins TRBV10-3 and TRBJ1-4; TRBD1 might be the D (6 bases). This CDR3 spans 12 amino acids. The V end lost 10 bases, the J end lost 7 bases, and 13 bases lay between the germline ends. The germline V gene has CDR1 ENHRY and CDR2 SYGVKD. As DNA, the CDR3 is TGTGCCACTGACAGGAACGGTGAAAAACTGTTTTTT. Translated: CATDRNGEKLFF.

The chain uses TRBV2 and TRBJ1-4; TRBD1 matches at 7 bases. This CDR3 is built from 18 residues. From germline, CDR1 is SNHLY and CDR2 FYNNEI. The ends lost 5 bases at V and 1 base at J; junction bases unmatched: 13. CDR3: CASSPYRTGVGTNEKLFF. The CDR3 DNA follows: TGTGCCAGCAGTCCCTATCGCACAGGGGTGGGAACTAATGAAAAACTGTTTTTT.

On this clone itself: Other DNA sequences in this specimen translate into the identical CDR3. The V gene is TRBV5-1, the J gene TRBJ1-2, with a possible D match to TRBD1 (6 bases). The CDR3 runs 13 residues. Trimming pared 4 bases from V and 3 bases from J, leaving 10 bases between. Germline CDR1 and CDR2: SGHRS and YFSETQ. The DNA of the CDR3 is TGCGCCAGCAGCCAAGGGGGGGACTATGGCTACACCTTC. Protein product: CASSQGGDYGYTF.

A note on this clone: The same CDR3 also results from other DNA sequences found in this sample. This chain uses TRBV4-1 with TRBJ2-7, with 10 bases identical to TRBD1. V dropped 3 bases and J dropped 3; count of bases not matched to a gene: 2. Germline V gives CDR1 MGHRA, CDR2 YSYEKL. The CDR3 covers 14 residues. The CDR3 sequence is CASSQGQGSYEQYF. CDR3 DNA sequence: TGCGCCAGCAGCCAGGGACAGGGGAGCTACGAGCAGTACTTC.

The rearrangement uses TRBV7-2 and TRBJ2-1; D is possibly TRBD1 (5 bases). This CDR3 is built from 12 residues. Trimming took 5 bases from V and 8 from J, leaving 10 bases between them. CDR1 SGHTA and CDR2 FQGNSA come from the germline V gene. CDR3: CASSIRVHEQFF. The CDR3 DNA is TGTGCCAGCAGCATCAGGGTTCATGAGCAGTTCTTC.

V and J are TRBV6-5 and TRBJ1-1; D perhaps matches TRBD1 (5 bases). V shed 0 bases and J shed 1 base, with 6 bases lying between them. Looked up from germline, CDR1 is MNHEY and CDR2 is SVGAGI. The CDR3 runs to 14 residues. The CDR3 loop is CASSYSGGNTEAFF. DNA for the CDR3: TGTGCCAGCAGTTACTCGGGGGGGAACACTGAAGCTTTCTTT.

The chain joins TRBV7-8 to TRBJ1-2, with 7 bases fitting TRBD1. CDR3 length: 14 residues. Germline V gene data show CDR1 as SGHVS and CDR2 as FQNEAQ. V trimming: 1 base; J trimming: 8 bases; junction bases outside the gene matches: 7. The CDR3 bases are TGTGCCAGCAGCTTAGTTGAGGGGGCGGGAGGCTACACCTTC. It is translated as CASSLVEGAGGYTF.

V and J are TRBV4-2 and TRBJ1-1; TRBD1 matches at 8 bases. Unmatched junction bases numbered 3, after V lost 1 base and J lost 5 bases. The germline CDR1 and CDR2 sequences are LGHNA and YNFKEQ. This CDR3 has 14 residues. The CDR3 reads CASSQVRDRTEAFF. CDR3 nucleotide sequence: TGTGCCAGCAGCCAAGTCCGGGACAGGACTGAAGCTTTCTTT.

The genes are TRBV7-2 and TRBJ2-5; 9 nucleotides align to TRBD2. CDR1 is SGHTA, CDR2 FQGNSA, per germline. The CDR3 consists of 15 residues. With V trimmed by 4 bases and J by 2 bases, 5 bases remained unmatched. CDR3 amino acids: CASSSQRGAQETQYF. CDR3 DNA sequence: TGTGCCAGCAGCTCTCAGCGGGGGGCACAAGAGACCCAGTACTTC. Complete variable domain (other parts from reference TRBV7-2 and TRBJ2-5): GAGVSQSPSNKVTEKGKDVELRCDPISGHTALYWYRQSLGQGLEFLIYFQGNSAPDKSGLPSDRFSAERTGGSVSTLTIQRTQQEDSAVYLCASSSQRGAQETQYFGPGTRLLVL.

The chain combines TRBV7-2 with TRBJ1-5; D remains unclear. V shed 2 bases and J shed 7 bases, with 12 bases lying between them. The germline V gene encodes CDR1 SGHTA and CDR2 FQGNSA. The CDR3 runs 14 residues. The CDR3 region is CASSLRSRGQPQHF. In nucleotides, the CDR3 is TGTGCCAGCAGCTTACGGAGCCGCGGGCAGCCCCAGCATTTT.

The chain combines TRBV29-1 with TRBJ2-5; a weak D match, TRBD1 (6 bases). Trimming cost V 5 bases and J 4 bases, with 8 bases left between them. Germline V gene lookup returns CDR1 SQVTM and CDR2 ANQGSEA. There are 11 residues in the CDR3. CDR3 coding DNA: TGCAGCGTTTTCAGGGGAGAGACCCAGTACTTC. It specifies CSVFRGETQYF.

V is TRBV5-1 and J is TRBJ2-7, with D hard to call. The V gene lost 6 bases and the J gene lost 1 base, with 14 bases spanning the gap. CDR1 and CDR2 from the germline V gene are SGHRS and YFSETQ. This CDR3 comprises 14 residues. The CDR3 loop is CASTSDPISYEQYF. The CDR3 coding sequence is TGCGCCAGCACCAGCGACCCGATATCCTACGAGCAGTACTTC.

The chain links TRBV9 to TRBJ1-2; D may be TRBD1 (5 bases). V was trimmed by 0 bases and J by 4 bases, leaving 10 bases between them. This CDR3 is 14 amino acids long. Per germline, CDR1 SGDLS and CDR2 YYNGEE. The CDR3 coding sequence is TGTGCCAGCAGCGTAGGGGGGGGTGGCTATGGCTACACCTTC. Translated: CASSVGGGGYGYTF.

This clone has more than one count but fewer than ten. This chain connects TRBV6-1 to TRBJ1-4, with a possible D match to TRBD1 (5 bases). Germline CDR1 MNHNS, CDR2 SASEGT. Between the trimmed V and J ends, which lost 11 bases and 6 bases, there was a span of 16 bases. This CDR3 contains 13 residues. This CDR3 reads CAVGGRLDEKLFF. The CDR3 region has the DNA TGTGCCGTGGGGGGTAGGTTGGATGAAAAACTGTTTTTT.

The V and J genes are TRBV10-3 and TRBJ2-7; 9 bases map to TRBD2. CDR1 and CDR2 (germline): ENHRY, SYGVKD. CDR3 length equals 17 residues. The trim removed 3 bases at V and 6 bases at J, leaving 15 bases unmatched. The CDR3 loop is CAISEWLAGRGDREQYF. The CDR3 DNA follows: TGTGCCATCAGTGAATGGCTAGCGGGAAGAGGGGATCGCGAGCAGTACTTC.

The chain links TRBV14 to TRBJ1-2, with 8 nucleotides matching TRBD1. The junction had 2 bases not matched to a gene; V was cut back by 1 base and J by 7 bases. Germline CDR1 reads SGHDN; CDR2 reads FVKESK. The CDR3 sequence is 13 residues long. CDR3 amino acids: CASSQADRGGYTF. The CDR3 bases are TGTGCCAGCAGCCAAGCCGACAGGGGTGGCTACACCTTC.

The chain is built from TRBV5-1 and TRBJ1-3, with a weak D call TRBD1 (6 bases). V was trimmed by 0 bases and J by 0 bases, leaving 10 bases between them. The CDR3 totals 16 residues. CDR1 SGHRS and CDR2 YFSETQ come from the germline V gene. The CDR3 region is CASSLADSSSGNTIYF. In DNA, the CDR3 is TGCGCCAGCAGCTTGGCGGACAGCAGCTCTGGAAACACCATATATTTT. Based on the CDR3 plus reference TRBV5-1 and TRBJ1-3, the full variable domain is KAGVTQTPRYLIKTRGQQVTLSCSPISGHRSVSWYQQTPGQGLQFLFEYFSETQRNKGNFPGRFSGRQFSNSRSEMNVSTLELGDSALYLCASSLADSSSGNTIYFGEGSWLTVV.

The chain employs TRBV29-1 and TRBJ1-4, with 11 bases that match TRBD1. The CDR3 spans 15 residues. Germline CDR1 and CDR2: SQVTM and ANQGSEA. Losses at the gene ends were 6 bases for V and 6 bases for J; bases not matched to a gene: 9. The CDR3 region has the DNA TGCAGCGTCGGAAGGCCGGGACAGGGGGATGAAAAACTGTTTTTT. This codes for CSVGRPGQGDEKLFF. The whole variable domain, filled in from reference TRBV29-1 and TRBJ1-4, reads SAVISQKPSRDICQRGTSLTIQCQVDSQVTMMFWYRQQPGQSLTLIATANQGSEATYESGFVIDKFPISRPNLTFSTLTVSNMSPEDSSIYLCSVGRPGQGDEKLFFGSGTQLSVL.

This chain connects TRBV5-1 to TRBJ2-7; D might be TRBD2 (5 bases). The CDR3 sequence is 14 residues long. CDR1 and CDR2 from the germline V gene are SGHRS and YFSETQ. V was trimmed by 4 bases and J by 1 base, leaving 12 bases between them. CDR3 sequence reads: CASSPRERSYEQYF. DNA for the CDR3: TGCGCCAGCAGCCCAAGGGAGCGGTCCTACGAGCAGTACTTC.

This chain links TRBV4-3 with TRBJ2-2; no clear D gene. Trimming removed 0 bases from V and 5 bases from J, with 10 bases in between. The germline V gene has CDR1 LGHNA and CDR2 YSLEER. This CDR3 spans 15 amino acids. The CDR3 nucleotides read TGCGCCAGCAGCCAAGACACAGTTCGTACCGGGGAGCTGTTTTTT. This encodes CASSQDTVRTGELFF.

In its sample, this clone was seen once. This chain connects TRBV30 to TRBJ2-7; maybe TRBD2 (6 bases). CDR1 is GTSNPN, CDR2 SVGIG, per germline (reference sequence). This CDR3 has 15 amino acids. Between the trimmed V and J ends, which lost 3 bases and 3 bases, there was a span of 18 bases. The CDR3 DNA reads TGTGCCTGGAGAGACACCGGGGGTTCCCGCTACGAGCAGTACTTC. This sequence encodes CAWRDTGGSRYEQYF. Variable domain in full (rest from reference TRBV30 and TRBJ2-7): SQTIHQWPATLVQPVGSPLSLECTVEGTSNPNLYWYRQAAGRGLQLLFYSVGIGQISSEVPQNLSASRPQDRQFILSSKKLLLSDSGFYLCAWRDTGGSRYEQYFGPGTRLTVT.

J is TRBJ2-1 and V is TRBV7-3; TRBD2 matches 7 bases. This CDR3 has 16 amino acids. The germline CDR1 and CDR2 sequences are SGHTA and FQGTGA. Germline trimming cut 5 bases from V and 8 bases from J; bases unmatched to any gene: 15. In DNA form, the CDR3 reads TGTGCCAGCAGCGACCAGACTAGCCCTACACTGGATGAGCAGTTCTTC. It specifies CASSDQTSPTLDEQFF.

The chain couples TRBV30 to TRBJ1-1; no definite D call. Germline V gene data show CDR1 as GTSNPN and CDR2 as SVGIG (reference sequence). The V gene lost 1 base and the J gene lost 2 bases, with 11 bases spanning the gap. This CDR3 contains 14 residues. As DNA, the CDR3 is TGTGCCTGGAGTGCAACAGAGATTAACACTGAAGCTTTCTTT. Its protein is CAWSATEINTEAFF. Using reference TRBV30 and TRBJ1-1 for the parts outside the CDR3, the full variable domain is SQTIHQWPATLVQPVGSPLSLECTVEGTSNPNLYWYRQAAGRGLQLLFYSVGIGQISSEVPQNLSASRPQDRQFILSSKKLLLSDSGFYLCAWSATEINTEAFFGQGTRLTVV.

The V call is TRBV5-4, the J call TRBJ2-7, with 7 bases aligning to TRBD2. J gave up 2 bases and V 0 bases, and 5 bases lay outside the gene matches. Germline V gene lookup returns CDR1 SGHNT and CDR2 YYREEE (reference sequence). The CDR3 loop spans 15 amino acids. Here the CDR3 reads CASSLEGRGAYEQYF. CDR3 sequence (DNA): TGTGCCAGCAGCTTGGAGGGCCGGGGGGCCTACGAGCAGTACTTC.

This clone was detected only a few times. The genes are TRBV29-1 and TRBJ2-3; TRBD2 matches at 12 bases. V was pared by 7 bases and J by 5 bases, with 7 bases of the junction left unmatched. The length of the CDR3 is 14 residues. From germline, CDR1 is SQVTM and CDR2 ANQGSEA. The CDR3 DNA follows: TGCAGCGCCCGACTAGCGGGAGCGGGAGATACGCAGTATTTT. It specifies CSARLAGAGDTQYF.

This clone was picked up a small number of times. The rearrangement uses TRBV2 and TRBJ1-5, with D hard to call. The germline CDR1 and CDR2 sequences are SNHLY and FYNNEI. The CDR3 consists of 14 residues. V lost 1 base and J 4 bases, leaving 8 bases between the germline ends. The CDR3 DNA is TGTGCCAGCAGTGAAGGCACACGAAATCAGCCCCAGCATTTT. Translating gives CASSEGTRNQPQHF. Looking up the rest from reference TRBV2 and TRBJ1-5 gives the full variable domain: EPEVTQTPSHQVTQMGQEVILRCVPISNHLYFYWYRQILGQKVEFLVSFYNNEISEKSEIFDDQFSVERPDGSNFTLKIRSTKLEDSAMYFCASSEGTRNQPQHFGDGTRLSIL.

The rearrangement links TRBV7-8 to TRBJ2-5, with D perhaps TRBD2 (6 bases). Germline CDR1 and CDR2: SGHVS and FQNEAQ. The CDR3 loop spans 14 amino acids. Trimming removed 1 base from V and 5 bases from J, with 11 bases in between. In DNA, the CDR3 is TGTGCCAGCAGCTTAGGCACTAGCATTGAGACCCAGTACTTC. Translating gives CASSLGTSIETQYF.